This T cell receptor beta chain was sequenced in a study of blood T cell repertoires in COVID-19. Across the study: Sites in the United States, Italy and Spain provided acute and convalescent COVID-19 samples. Sample material is recorded as cDNA or gDNA derived from T cells, B-cell-depleted T cells, or PBMCs.

The CDR3 totals 17 residues. The authors' processing: Nucleated cell number was recorded as an estimate derived from reference gene primer amplification. Generated by immunoSEQ multiplex PCR, the TCRdb table keeps only in-frame clones and is missing some. V, J and clone size were drawn from that table, and D and trimming were deduced from the DNA. This repertoire shows 350,000 to 550,000 clones, around 89% found once; its top ten account for roughly 4%. Input material: peripheral blood. The V gene is TRBV21-1, the J gene TRBJ1-6. TRBV21-1 is annotated as a pseudogene. This receptor was taken from a woman aged 25 to 39 with acute or convalescent COVID-19. The CDR3 DNA follows: TGTGCCAGCAGCAAAGTTGGAGGGCGACCCTATAATTCACCCCTCCACTTT. Translated: CASSKVGGRPYNSPLHF.